This T cell receptor beta chain was recovered during a study of blood T cells in healthy people across ages. From germline, CDR1 is SGHTA and CDR2 FQGTGA. This CDR3 is 16 amino acids long. V was cut by 5 bases and J by 6 bases, with 20 bases left in between. Combining a sample-barcoded 5' primer with a J-beta primer mix, a second PCR ran for roughly 7 to 12 cycles. Using its own MiXCR run on the 5' RACE reads, TCRdb lists one record per CDR3 protein. The sample lists 800,000 to 950,000 distinct CDR3 sequences, roughly 29% seen once, with around 9.6% in the top ten. These data were also filed under a second study, of T cells of mothers and their children.

This sequence was found in a woman aged 40 to 50 in good health. Sequenced: blood. The chain links TRBV7-3 to TRBJ2-1; D may be TRBD2 (7 bases). The CDR3 DNA reads as TGTGCCAGCAGCCCACAACCTAGTGGGGGGGCCAATGAGCAGTTCTTC. Its protein product is CASSPQPSGGANEQFF.